The TCR beta chain under discussion was sequenced for a study of blood T cell repertoires in COVID-19. Across the study: Sites in the United States, Italy and Spain provided acute and convalescent COVID-19 samples. T cells, B-cell-depleted T cells, or PBMCs provided the cDNA or gDNA that served as material.

Per the study methods: Amplification with reference gene primers provided the estimates of nucleated cell counts. Repertoires were generated with immunoSEQ multiplex PCR, while TCRdb's copy carries only in-frame clones and drops some. V and J calls plus clone size are reproduced from that table; the DNA served to infer D and trimming. The table includes 200,000 to 300,000 clones, over 75% detected once. The ends lost 5 bases at V and 2 bases at J; junction bases unmatched: 6. The germline V gene has CDR1 SGHDN and CDR2 FVKESK. This CDR3 has 15 residues. The V call is TRBV14, the J call TRBJ2-3; 8 bases fit TRBD1. The source is a human donor in a cohort sampled during active COVID-19. Sequencing used peripheral blood. The CDR3 here is CASSARTGTTDTQYF. The CDR3 coding sequence is TGTGCCAGCAGCGCCCGGACAGGGACCACAGATACGCAGTATTTT. Looking up the rest from reference TRBV14 and TRBJ2-3 gives the full variable domain: EAGVTQFPSHSVIEKGQTVTLRCDPISGHDNLYWYRRVMGKEIKFLLHFVKESKQDESGMPNNRFLAERTGGTYSTLKVQPAELEDSGVYFCASSARTGTTDTQYFGPGTRLTVL.